This TCR beta chain was documented in a study of T cell repertoires in cytomegalovirus infection. Looking at the study overall: Based on public TCR beta signatures, there were indications of CMV infection and of a matching HLA type.

A single record per CDR3 protein comes from TCRdb applying MiXCR to the reads. In the table there are 680,000 or so distinct CDR3 sequences, 33% of which are singletons. As concerns this clonotype: Antigen unknown.

V was shortened by 2 bases and J by 5 bases, with 14 bases between the two germline ends. Per the germline V gene, CDR1 is SGHNT and CDR2 is YYREEE (reference sequence). CDR3 length: 14 amino acids. The V call is TRBV5-4, the J call TRBJ2-7; the D gene is possibly TRBD2 (6 bases). The sequences come from cultured PBMCs, collected from culture after CMV antigen stimulation. This sequence was found in a human donor in good health (CMV status not recorded). Some clones in this sample may be carry-over from other donors' samples. The CDR3 DNA reads TGTGCCAGCAGCTTTGGAGGGCCTATCGACGAGCAGTACTTC. Its protein is CASSFGGPIDEQYF.